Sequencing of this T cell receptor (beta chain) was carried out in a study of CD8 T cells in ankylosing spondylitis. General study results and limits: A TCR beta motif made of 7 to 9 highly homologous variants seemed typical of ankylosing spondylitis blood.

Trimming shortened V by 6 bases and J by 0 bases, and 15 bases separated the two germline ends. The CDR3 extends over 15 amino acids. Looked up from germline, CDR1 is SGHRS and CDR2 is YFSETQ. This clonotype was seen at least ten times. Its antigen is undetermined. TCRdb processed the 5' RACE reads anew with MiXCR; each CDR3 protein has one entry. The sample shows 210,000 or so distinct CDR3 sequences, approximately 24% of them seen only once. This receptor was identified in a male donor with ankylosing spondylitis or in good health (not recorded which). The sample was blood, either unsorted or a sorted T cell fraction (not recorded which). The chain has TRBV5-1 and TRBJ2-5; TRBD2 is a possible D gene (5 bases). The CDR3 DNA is TGCGCCAGCACCCCCGGGAAGACTTACCAAGAGACCCAGTACTTC. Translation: CASTPGKTYQETQYF.